This entry is about one T cell receptor beta chain. Its antigen is undetermined. Each TCR beta cDNA library carried unique molecular identifiers. TCRdb reprocessed the PCR reads via MiXCR and lists one record per CDR3 protein. The data hold about 430,000 distinct CDR3 sequences, with over 30% observed a single time. This record comes from a study of post-analysis software for immune sequencing data. Study conclusions and caveats: Patients used a handful of TRBV segments, including TRBV5-6, TRBV5-1 and TRBV20-1, more often than controls. Analysis by F measure revealed that same-batch samples clustered strongly together.

The CDR3 is made up of 16 amino acids. Germline values: CDR1 SGHRS, CDR2 YFSETQ. The germline V and J ends were trimmed by 3 bases and 0 bases, with 12 bases remaining between them. The gene calls are TRBV5-1 and TRBJ1-4, with D unclear. This TCR was recovered from a girl aged 2 to 10 with multiple sclerosis. Input material: blood. The CDR3 region is CASSSGRAATNEKLFF. As DNA, the CDR3 is TGCGCCAGCAGCTCTGGACGAGCTGCAACTAATGAAAAACTGTTTTTT.